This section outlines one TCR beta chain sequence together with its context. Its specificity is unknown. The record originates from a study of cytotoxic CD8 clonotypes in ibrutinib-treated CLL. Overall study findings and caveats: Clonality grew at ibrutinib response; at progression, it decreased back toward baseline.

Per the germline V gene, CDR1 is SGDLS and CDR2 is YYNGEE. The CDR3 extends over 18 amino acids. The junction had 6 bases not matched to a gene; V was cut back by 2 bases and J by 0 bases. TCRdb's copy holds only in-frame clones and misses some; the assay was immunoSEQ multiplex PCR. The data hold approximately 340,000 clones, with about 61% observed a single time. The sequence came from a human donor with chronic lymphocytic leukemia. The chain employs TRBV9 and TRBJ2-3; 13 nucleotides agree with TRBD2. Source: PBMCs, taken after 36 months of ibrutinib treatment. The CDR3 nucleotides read TGTGCCAGCAGCGTGAGGACTAGCGGGGGAACTAGCACAGATACGCAGTATTTT. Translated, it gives CASSVRTSGGTSTDTQYF.